The T cell receptor (beta chain) described here comes from a study of cytomegalovirus exposure and HLA in healthy donors. The V gene lost 4 bases and the J gene lost 4 bases, with 11 bases spanning the gap. Germline CDR1 and CDR2: MGHRA and YSYEKL. CDR3 length equals 13 residues. The data were produced by immunoSEQ multiplex PCR, yet TCRdb's version contains in-frame clones alone and is incomplete. This sample has 200,000 or so clones, with around 86% found just once. The rearrangement uses TRBV4-1 and TRBJ2-7; D call uncertain. The sequence came from a woman younger than 35 in good health and CMV-seropositive. Sequenced input: PBMCs. The DNA of the CDR3 is TGCGCCAGCAGCCTAGCCGACTTATACGAGCAGTACTTC. The encoded protein is CASSLADLYEQYF.